A selection of T cell receptor beta chains follows, all from one sample in a study of CD8+ T cells in alopecia areata. Measured with immunoSEQ multiplex PCR; TCRdb has only the in-frame clones, and not every one. In the table there are 45,000 to 70,000 clones, roughly 96% of which are singletons. This specimen consisted of CD8+ T cells sorted from blood, obtained at week 0. Receptors originate from a human donor with alopecia areata. CDR3s include the opening cysteine and the closing phenylalanine or tryptophan. The order of the fields is D gene, clone size, V gene, J gene, CDR3 protein, CDR3 DNA. The D gene is left open where the match is weak. The listing skips clone size in some rows; elsewhere it reads once, few, many or a size class.

>NA|few|TRBV21-1|TRBJ1-2
CAVRQGRGYGYTF
TGTGCCGTCAGGCAGGGAAGGGGCTATGGCTACACCTTC
>NA|once|TRBV29-1|TRBJ2-2
CSMRTAPTGELFF
TGCAGCATGCGGACAGCCCCAACGGGGGAGCTGTTTTTT
>NA|NA|TRBV5-1|TRBJ1-4
CASSLAVGGILFF
TGCGCCAGCAGCTTGGCCGTCGGGGGAATACTGTTTTTT
>NA|NA|TRBV6-6|TRBJ1-5
CASRDILNQPQHF
TGTGCCAGCAGGGACATTCTCAATCAGCCCCAGCATTTT
>NA|once|TRBV29-1|TRBJ1-1
CSVEDRGNTEAFF
TGCAGCGTTGAGGATCGGGGCAACACTGAAGCTTTCTTT
>TRBD2|NA|TRBV7-2|TRBJ2-1
CASSPLAGGPGEQFF
TGTGCCAGCAGCCCCCTAGCGGGGGGGCCCGGTGAGCAGTTCTTC
>NA|NA|TRBV11-1|TRBJ2-5
CASSHQETQYF
TGTGCCAGCAGCCACCAAGAGACCCAGTACTTC
>NA|NA|TRBV7-8|TRBJ2-7
CASSLEGFSYEQYF
TGTGCCAGCAGCTTAGAAGGTTTCTCCTACGAGCAGTACTTC
>NA|NA|TRBV4-1|TRBJ2-7
CASSQGAGSYEQYF
TGCGCCAGCAGCCAAGGAGCCGGCTCCTACGAGCAGTACTTC
>NA|NA|TRBV5-4|TRBJ2-1
CASSDDRPESYNEQFF
TGTGCCAGCAGCGACGACCGGCCGGAGTCCTACAATGAGCAGTTCTTC
>NA|NA|TRBV4-3|TRBJ1-6
CASSQEEGVRSPLHF
TGCGCCAGCAGCCAAGAAGAGGGGGTTCGGTCACCCCTCCACTTT
>TRBD1|NA|TRBV6-5|TRBJ1-3
CASSLGQGGTIYF
TGTGCCAGCAGCCTCGGACAGGGCGGCACCATATATTTT
>TRBD1|NA|TRBV7-2|TRBJ2-7
CASSSGTGSDEQYF
TGTGCCAGCAGCTCGGGGACAGGGAGCGACGAGCAGTACTTC
>TRBD1|NA|TRBV2|TRBJ1-4
CASLRGREKLFF
TGTGCCAGTCTAAGGGGGCGCGAAAAACTGTTTTTT
>TRBD1|NA|TRBV7-3|TRBJ2-6
CASSQKDRGGSGANVLTF
TGTGCCAGCAGCCAAAAGGACAGGGGCGGCTCTGGGGCCAACGTCCTGACTTTC
>TRBD1|NA|TRBV4-1|TRBJ2-3
CASSSLTGYTDTQYF
TGCGCCAGCAGCTCCCTGACAGGGTACACAGATACGCAGTATTTT
>NA|NA|TRBV9|TRBJ2-1
CASSLHPGASYNEQFF
TGTGCCAGCAGCCTCCATCCGGGGGCATCCTACAATGAGCAGTTCTTC
>NA|NA|TRBV29-1|TRBJ1-1
CSVEAGRVNTEAFF
TGCAGCGTTGAAGCCGGCAGGGTAAACACTGAAGCTTTCTTT
>NA|NA|TRBV30|TRBJ1-2
CACPQGSGYGYTF
TGTGCCTGTCCACAGGGATCGGGCTATGGCTACACCTTC
>TRBD2|NA|TRBV7-6|TRBJ2-1
CASNRGTGGRNEQFF
TGTGCCAGCAACCGGGGGACGGGGGGGCGCAATGAGCAGTTCTTC
>TRBD2|NA|TRBV28|TRBJ2-7
CASSLKAGGTAQYF
TGTGCCAGCAGTTTAAAAGCGGGGGGGACTGCGCAGTACTTC
>NA|once|TRBV7-9|TRBJ2-7
CASSSTRSGHLIGEQYF
TGTGCCAGCAGCTCGACCAGGTCGGGCCACCTGATAGGGGAGCAGTACTTC
>NA|NA|TRBV7-2|TRBJ2-3
CASSLAGGPGDTQYF
TGTGCCAGCAGCTTAGCCGGGGGGCCCGGAGATACGCAGTATTTT
>NA|NA|TRBV4-1|TRBJ2-2
CASSPEGGHSGELFF
TGCGCCAGCAGCCCGGAGGGGGGGCACTCCGGGGAGCTGTTTTTT
>TRBD1|NA|TRBV2|TRBJ1-6
CASSEEYRGDRVTLHF
TGTGCCAGCAGTGAAGAGTATCGAGGAGACAGGGTCACCCTCCACTTT
>NA|NA|TRBV13|TRBJ2-5
CASSLVGAGDQETQYF
TGTGCCAGCAGCTTAGTCGGCGCGGGCGATCAAGAGACCCAGTACTTC
>NA|NA|TRBV11-3|TRBJ2-1
CASRGGAGTYNEQFF
TGTGCCAGCAGAGGGGGGGCGGGGACCTACAATGAGCAGTTCTTC
>NA|NA|TRBV27|TRBJ2-5
CASSSSNYQETQYF
TGTGCCAGCAGTTCCTCTAATTACCAAGAGACCCAGTACTTC
>TRBD2|NA|TRBV30|TRBJ2-1
CAWRATLGTNNEQFF
TGTGCCTGGCGTGCTACTCTCGGGACTAACAATGAGCAGTTCTTC
>NA|NA|TRBV9|TRBJ1-4
CASSVQGGNEKLFF
TGTGCCAGCAGCGTACAGGGAGGGAATGAAAAACTGTTTTTT
>TRBD1|NA|TRBV29-1|TRBJ1-1
CSVVEGAVTEAFF
TGCAGCGTTGTCGAGGGGGCGGTCACTGAAGCTTTCTTT
>NA|NA|TRBV29-1|TRBJ2-2
CSGPGPTGELFF
TGCAGCGGCCCGGGGCCTACCGGGGAGCTGTTTTTT
>TRBD1|NA|TRBV7-9|TRBJ2-1
CASSAPGQSYNEQFF
TGTGCCAGCAGCGCCCCGGGACAGTCCTACAATGAGCAGTTCTTC
>NA|NA|TRBV6-5|TRBJ2-1
CASSYGNEQFF
TGTGCCAGCAGTTATGGCAATGAGCAGTTCTTC
>NA|NA|TRBV4-2|TRBJ2-7
CASSQEGGGLTYEQYF
TGTGCCAGCAGCCAAGAGGGAGGGGGTTTGACCTACGAGCAGTACTTC
>TRBD1|NA|TRBV7-3|TRBJ2-7
CASSFTGTGFYEQYF
TGTGCCAGCAGCTTTACCGGGACAGGGTTTTACGAGCAGTACTTC
>TRBD2|NA|TRBV12-5|TRBJ2-5
CASGLVLAGPTEETQYF
TGTGCTAGTGGTTTGGTTCTAGCGGGGCCTACCGAAGAGACCCAGTACTTC
>NA|NA|TRBV30|TRBJ1-1
CAWSLGNTEAFF
TGTGCCTGGAGTCTGGGGAACACTGAAGCTTTCTTT
>NA|NA|TRBV6-5|TRBJ1-5
CASSSRLNQPQHF
TGTGCCAGCAGCTCCAGACTCAATCAGCCCCAGCATTTT